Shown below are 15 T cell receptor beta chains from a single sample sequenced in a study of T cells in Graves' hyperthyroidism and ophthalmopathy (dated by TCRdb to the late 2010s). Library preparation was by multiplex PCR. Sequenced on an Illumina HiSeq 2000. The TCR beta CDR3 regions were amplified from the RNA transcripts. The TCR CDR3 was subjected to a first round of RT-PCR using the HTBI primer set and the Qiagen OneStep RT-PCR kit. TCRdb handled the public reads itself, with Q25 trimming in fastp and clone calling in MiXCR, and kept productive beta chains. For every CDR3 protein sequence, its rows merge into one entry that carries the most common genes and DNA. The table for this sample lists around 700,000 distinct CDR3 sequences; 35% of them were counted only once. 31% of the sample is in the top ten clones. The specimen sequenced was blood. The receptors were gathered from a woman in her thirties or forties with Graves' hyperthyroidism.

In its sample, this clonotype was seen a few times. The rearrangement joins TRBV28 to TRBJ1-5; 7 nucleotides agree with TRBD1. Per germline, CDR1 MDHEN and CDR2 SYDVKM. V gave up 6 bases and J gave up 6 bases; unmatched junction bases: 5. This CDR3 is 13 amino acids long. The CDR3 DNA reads TGTGCCAGCAGCAGGGGACAGTTTCAGCCCCAGCATTTT. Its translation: CASSRGQFQPQHF.

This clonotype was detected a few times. CDR3 DNA sequence: TGTGCCAGCAGCGCTACCTGGTACGAGCAGTACTTC. It translates to CASSATWYEQYF. The chain is built from TRBV3-1 and TRBJ2-7; no definite D call. Trimming removed 5 bases from V and 4 bases from J, with 9 bases in between. CDR1 and CDR2 from the germline V gene are LGHDT and YNNKEL (reference sequence). CDR3 length: 12 residues.

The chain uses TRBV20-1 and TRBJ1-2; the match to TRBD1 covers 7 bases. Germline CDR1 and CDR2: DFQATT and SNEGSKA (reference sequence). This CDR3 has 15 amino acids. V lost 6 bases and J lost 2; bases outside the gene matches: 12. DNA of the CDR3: TGCAGTGCCGAACCTATCGCACAGGGGAACTATGGCTACACCTTC. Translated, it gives CSAEPIAQGNYGYTF.

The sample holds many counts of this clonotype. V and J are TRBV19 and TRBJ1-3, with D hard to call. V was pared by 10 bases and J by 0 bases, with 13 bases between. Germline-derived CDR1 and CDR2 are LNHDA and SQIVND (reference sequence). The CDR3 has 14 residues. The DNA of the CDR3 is TGTGCCACCGGACGGAGTACCTCTGGAAACACCATATATTTT. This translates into CATGRSTSGNTIYF.

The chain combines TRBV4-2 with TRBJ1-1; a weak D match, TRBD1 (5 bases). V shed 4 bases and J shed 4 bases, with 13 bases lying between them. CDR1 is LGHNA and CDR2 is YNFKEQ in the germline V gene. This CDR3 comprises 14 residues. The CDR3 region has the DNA TGTGCCAGCAGCCCCGTTCAGGGAACCACTGAAGCTTTCTTT. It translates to CASSPVQGTTEAFF.

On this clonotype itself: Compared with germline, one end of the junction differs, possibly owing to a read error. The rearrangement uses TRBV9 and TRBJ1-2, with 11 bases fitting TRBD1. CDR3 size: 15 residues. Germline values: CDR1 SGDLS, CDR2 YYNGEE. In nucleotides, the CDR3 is TGTGCCAGCAGAGTAGGGGACAGGGGGGACTATGGCTACACCTTC. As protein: CASRVGDRGDYGYTF.

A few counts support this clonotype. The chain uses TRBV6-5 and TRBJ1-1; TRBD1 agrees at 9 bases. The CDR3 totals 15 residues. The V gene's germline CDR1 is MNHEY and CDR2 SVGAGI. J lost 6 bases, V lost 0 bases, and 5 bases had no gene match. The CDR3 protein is CASSYSWTGDAEAFF. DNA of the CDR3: TGTGCCAGCAGTTACTCGTGGACAGGGGACGCTGAAGCTTTCTTT.

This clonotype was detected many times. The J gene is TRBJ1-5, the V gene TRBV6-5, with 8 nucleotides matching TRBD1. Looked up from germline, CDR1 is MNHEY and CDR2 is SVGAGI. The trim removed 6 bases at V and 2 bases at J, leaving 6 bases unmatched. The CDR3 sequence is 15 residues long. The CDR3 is CASRPDRGGNQPQHF. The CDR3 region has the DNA TGTGCCAGCAGACCCGACAGGGGAGGCAATCAGCCCCAGCATTTT.

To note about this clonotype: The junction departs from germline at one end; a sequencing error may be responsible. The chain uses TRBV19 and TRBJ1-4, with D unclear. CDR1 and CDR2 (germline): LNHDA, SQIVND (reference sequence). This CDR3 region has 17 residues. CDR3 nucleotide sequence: TGTGTCAGTAGTATGAAGGCTCAGCGAACAACTAATGAAAAACTGTTTTTT. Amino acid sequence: CVSSMKAQRTTNEKLFF.

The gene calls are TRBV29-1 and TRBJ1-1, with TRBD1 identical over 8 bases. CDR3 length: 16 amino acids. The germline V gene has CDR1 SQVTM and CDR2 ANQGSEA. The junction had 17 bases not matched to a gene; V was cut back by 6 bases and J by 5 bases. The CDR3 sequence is CSVSSSDRVWGTEAFF. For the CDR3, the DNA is TGCAGCGTCAGCTCCTCGGACAGGGTTTGGGGGACTGAAGCTTTCTTT.

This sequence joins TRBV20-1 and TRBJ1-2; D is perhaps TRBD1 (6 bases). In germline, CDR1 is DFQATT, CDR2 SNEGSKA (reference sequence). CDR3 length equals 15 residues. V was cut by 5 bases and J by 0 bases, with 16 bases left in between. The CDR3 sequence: CSARQAGGANYGYTF. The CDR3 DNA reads TGCAGTGCTCGACAGGCTGGAGGGGCTAACTATGGCTACACCTTC.

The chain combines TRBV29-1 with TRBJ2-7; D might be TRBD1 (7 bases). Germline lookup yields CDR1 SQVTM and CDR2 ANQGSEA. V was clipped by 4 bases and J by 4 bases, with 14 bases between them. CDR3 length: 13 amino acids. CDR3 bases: TGCAGCGTTGCCTCCGCGGGACAGTACGAGCAGTACTTC. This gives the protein CSVASAGQYEQYF.

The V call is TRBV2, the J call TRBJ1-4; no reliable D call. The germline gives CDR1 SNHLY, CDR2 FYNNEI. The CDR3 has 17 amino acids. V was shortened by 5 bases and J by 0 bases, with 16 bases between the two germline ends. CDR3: CASSLSPWWTTNEKLFF. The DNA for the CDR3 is TGTGCCAGCAGTTTATCCCCGTGGTGGACAACTAATGAAAAACTGTTTTTT.

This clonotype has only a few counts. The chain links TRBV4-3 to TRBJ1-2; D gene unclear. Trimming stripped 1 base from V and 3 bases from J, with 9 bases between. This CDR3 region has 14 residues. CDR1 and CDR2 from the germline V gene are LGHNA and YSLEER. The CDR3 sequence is CASSQVPNDYGYTF. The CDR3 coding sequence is TGCGCCAGCAGCCAAGTTCCTAACGACTATGGCTACACCTTC.

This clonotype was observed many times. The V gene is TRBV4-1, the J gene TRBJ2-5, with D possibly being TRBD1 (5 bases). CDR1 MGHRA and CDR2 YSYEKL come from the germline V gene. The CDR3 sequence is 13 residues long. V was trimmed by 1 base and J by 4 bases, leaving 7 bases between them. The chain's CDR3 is CASSQARVETQYF. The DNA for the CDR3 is TGCGCCAGCAGCCAAGCCAGGGTAGAGACCCAGTACTTC.